Detailed here is one T cell receptor (beta chain). Antigen unknown. Quantitative 5'-RACE with molecular barcodes produced the TCR beta libraries. TCRdb reprocessed the 5' RACE reads with MiXCR, giving one entry per CDR3 protein. The sample lists 250,000 to 300,000 distinct CDR3 sequences; more than 15% were seen once. This specimen belongs to a study of CD8 T cells in ankylosing spondylitis. CDR1 is SQVTM and CDR2 is ANQGSEA in the germline V gene. The V end was cut by 1 base, the J end by 6 bases, with 9 bases between. The CDR3 runs 13 residues. Study observations and caveats: Disease-associated clones were reportedly significantly overrepresented in matched ankylosing spondylitis synovial fluid. A motif of 7 or 8 highly homologous TCR beta variants was seen as apparently characteristic of ankylosing spondylitis blood.

This sequence originates from a male donor with ankylosing spondylitis or in good health (not recorded which). J is TRBJ2-2 and V is TRBV29-1, with D possibly called TRBD1 or TRBD2 (6 bases each). Source material: blood, either unsorted or a sorted T cell fraction (not recorded which). The CDR3 here is CSVEAGEAGELFF. In DNA, the CDR3 is TGCAGCGTTGAAGCAGGGGAGGCCGGGGAGCTGTTTTTT.